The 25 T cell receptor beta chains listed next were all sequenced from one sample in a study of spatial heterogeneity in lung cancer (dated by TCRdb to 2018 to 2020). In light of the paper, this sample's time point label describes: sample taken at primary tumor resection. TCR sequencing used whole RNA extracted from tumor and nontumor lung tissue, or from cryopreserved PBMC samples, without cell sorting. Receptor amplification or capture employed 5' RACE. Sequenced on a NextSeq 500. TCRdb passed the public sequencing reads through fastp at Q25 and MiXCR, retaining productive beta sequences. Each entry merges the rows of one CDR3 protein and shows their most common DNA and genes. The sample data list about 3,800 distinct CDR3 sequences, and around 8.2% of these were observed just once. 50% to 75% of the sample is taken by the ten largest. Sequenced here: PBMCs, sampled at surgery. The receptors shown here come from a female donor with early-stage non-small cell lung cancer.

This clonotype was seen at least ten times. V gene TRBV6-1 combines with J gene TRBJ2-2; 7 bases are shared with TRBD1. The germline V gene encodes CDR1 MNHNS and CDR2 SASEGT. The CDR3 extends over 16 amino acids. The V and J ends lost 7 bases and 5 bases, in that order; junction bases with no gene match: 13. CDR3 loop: CASTKGAHTLTGELFF. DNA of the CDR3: TGTGCCAGCACGAAGGGGGCACATACTTTAACCGGGGAGCTGTTTTTT.

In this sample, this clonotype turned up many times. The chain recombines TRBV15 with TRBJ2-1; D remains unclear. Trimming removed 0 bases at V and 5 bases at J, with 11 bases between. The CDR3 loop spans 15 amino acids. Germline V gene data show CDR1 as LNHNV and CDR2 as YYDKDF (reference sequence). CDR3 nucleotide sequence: TGTGCCACCAGCAGAGATCGGGCGGCGAACAATGAGCAGTTCTTC. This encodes CATSRDRAANNEQFF. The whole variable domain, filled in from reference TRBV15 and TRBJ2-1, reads DAMVIQNPRYQVTQFGKPVTLSCSQTLNHNVMYWYQQKSSQAPKLLFHYYDKDFNNEADTPDNFQSRRPNTSFCFLDIRSPGLGDTAMYLCATSRDRAANNEQFFGPGTRLTVL.

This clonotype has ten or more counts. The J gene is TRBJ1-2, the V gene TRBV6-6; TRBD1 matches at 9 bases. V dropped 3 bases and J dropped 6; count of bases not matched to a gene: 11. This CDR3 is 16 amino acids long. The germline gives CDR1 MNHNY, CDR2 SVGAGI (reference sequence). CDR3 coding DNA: TGTGCCAGCAGTTATTTTGCGTCCGACAGGGGGGATGGCTACACCTTC. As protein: CASSYFASDRGDGYTF.

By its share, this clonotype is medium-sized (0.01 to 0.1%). In DNA, the CDR3 is TGTGCCAGCAGCTTAAGAGCGGGGAGTGAGCAGTTCTTC. Protein sequence: CASSLRAGSEQFF. This chain connects TRBV11-3 to TRBJ2-1; 7 positions match TRBD2. The CDR3 length is 13 residues. From germline, CDR1 is SGHNT and CDR2 YENEEA. J lost 9 bases, V lost 2 bases, and 4 bases had no gene match.

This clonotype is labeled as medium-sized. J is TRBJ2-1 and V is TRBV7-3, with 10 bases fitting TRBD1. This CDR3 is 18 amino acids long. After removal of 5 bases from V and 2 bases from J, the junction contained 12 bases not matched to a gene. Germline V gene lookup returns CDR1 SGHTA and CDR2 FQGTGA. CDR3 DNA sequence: TGTGCCAGCAGCCTGAACTCACCCGGGACAGGGGCCTACAATGAGCAGTTCTTC. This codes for CASSLNSPGTGAYNEQFF.

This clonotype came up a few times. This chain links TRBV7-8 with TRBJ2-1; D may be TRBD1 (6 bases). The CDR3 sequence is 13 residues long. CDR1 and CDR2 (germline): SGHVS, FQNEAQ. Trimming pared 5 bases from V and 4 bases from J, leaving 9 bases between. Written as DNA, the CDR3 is TGTGCCAGCAGCCCACAGGGTTACAATGAGCAGTTCTTC. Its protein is CASSPQGYNEQFF.

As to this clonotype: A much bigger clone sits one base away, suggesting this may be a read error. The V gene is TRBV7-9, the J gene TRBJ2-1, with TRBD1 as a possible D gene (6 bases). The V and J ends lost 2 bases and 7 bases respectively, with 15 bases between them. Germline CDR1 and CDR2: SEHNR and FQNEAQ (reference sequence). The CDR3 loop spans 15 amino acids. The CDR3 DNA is TGTGCCAGCAGCTTAACCGGGGTGCAGGGGAATGAGCAGTTCTTC. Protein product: CASSLTGVQGNEQFF.

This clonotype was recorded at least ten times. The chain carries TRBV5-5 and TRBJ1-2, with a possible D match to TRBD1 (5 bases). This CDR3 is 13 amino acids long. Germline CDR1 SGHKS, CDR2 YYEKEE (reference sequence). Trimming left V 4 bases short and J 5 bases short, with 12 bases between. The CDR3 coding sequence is TGTGCCAGCAGCCTGGGGGTGGTGTATGGCTACACCTTC. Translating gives CASSLGVVYGYTF.

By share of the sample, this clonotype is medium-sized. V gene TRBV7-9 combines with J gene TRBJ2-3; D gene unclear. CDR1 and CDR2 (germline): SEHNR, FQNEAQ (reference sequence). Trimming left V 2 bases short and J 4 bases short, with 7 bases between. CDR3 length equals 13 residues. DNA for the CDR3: TGTGCCAGCAGCTTATCGCTAGCAGATACGCAGTATTTT. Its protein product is CASSLSLADTQYF.

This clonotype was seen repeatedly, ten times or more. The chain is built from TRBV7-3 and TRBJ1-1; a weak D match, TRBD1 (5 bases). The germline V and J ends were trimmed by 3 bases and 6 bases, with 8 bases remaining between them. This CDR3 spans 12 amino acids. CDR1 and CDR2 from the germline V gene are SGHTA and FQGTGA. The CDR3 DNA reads TGTGCCAGCAGCTTCGGGGGTTCTGAAGCTTTCTTT. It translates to CASSFGGSEAFF. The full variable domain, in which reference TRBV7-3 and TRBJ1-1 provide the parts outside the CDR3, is GAGVSQTPSNKVTEKGKYVELRCDPISGHTALYWYRQSLGQGPEFLIYFQGTGAADDSGLPNDRFFAVRPEGSVSTLKIQRTERGDSAVYLCASSFGGSEAFFGQGTRLTVV.

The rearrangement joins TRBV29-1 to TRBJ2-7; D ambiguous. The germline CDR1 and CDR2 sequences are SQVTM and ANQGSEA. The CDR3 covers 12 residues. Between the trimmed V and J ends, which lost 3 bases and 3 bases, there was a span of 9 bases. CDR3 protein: CSVDDLNYEQYF. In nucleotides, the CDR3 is TGCAGCGTTGACGACTTGAACTACGAGCAGTACTTC.

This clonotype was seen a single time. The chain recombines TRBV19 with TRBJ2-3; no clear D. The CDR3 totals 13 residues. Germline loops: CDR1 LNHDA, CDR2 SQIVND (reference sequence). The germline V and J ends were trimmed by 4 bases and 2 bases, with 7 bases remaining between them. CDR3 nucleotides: TGTGCCAGTAGTACCCAGACCACAGATACGCAGTATTTT. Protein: CASSTQTTDTQYF.

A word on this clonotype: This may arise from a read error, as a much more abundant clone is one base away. In DNA, the CDR3 is TGTCCCAGCGCGGCAGAAACACAAGAGACCCAGTACTTC. Translating gives CPSAAETQETQYF. The chain carries TRBV2 and TRBJ2-5; D uncertain. In germline, CDR1 is SNHLY, CDR2 FYNNEI. This CDR3 spans 13 amino acids. The full variable domain, completed using reference TRBV2 and TRBJ2-5, is EPEVTQTPSHQVTQMGQEVILRCVPISNHLYFYWYRQILGQKVEFLVSFYNNEISEKSEIFDDQFSVERPDGSNFTLKIRSTKLEDSAMYFCPSAAETQETQYFGPGTRLLVL.

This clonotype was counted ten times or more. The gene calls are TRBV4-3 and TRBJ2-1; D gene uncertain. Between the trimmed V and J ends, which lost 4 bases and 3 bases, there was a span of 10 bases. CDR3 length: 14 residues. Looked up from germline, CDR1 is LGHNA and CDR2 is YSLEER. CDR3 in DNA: TGCGCCAGCAGCCTGGGTACCCTCTACAATGAGCAGTTCTTC. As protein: CASSLGTLYNEQFF.

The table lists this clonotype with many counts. This CDR3 is CASSFQGGTDTQYF. The CDR3, as DNA: TGCGCCAGCAGCTTTCAAGGGGGCACAGATACGCAGTATTTT. The chain has TRBV5-1 and TRBJ2-3, with D perhaps matching TRBD1 (5 bases). The CDR3 consists of 14 residues. The V end was cut by 2 bases, the J end by 1 base, with 8 bases between. The germline CDR1 and CDR2 sequences are SGHRS and YFSETQ.

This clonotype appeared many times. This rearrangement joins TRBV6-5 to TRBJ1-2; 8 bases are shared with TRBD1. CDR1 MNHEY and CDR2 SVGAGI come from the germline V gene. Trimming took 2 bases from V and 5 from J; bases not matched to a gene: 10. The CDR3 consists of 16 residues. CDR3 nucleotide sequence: TGTGCCAGCAGTTACGGGACAGGTCCCACTGGGTATGGCTACACCTTC. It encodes CASSYGTGPTGYGYTF.

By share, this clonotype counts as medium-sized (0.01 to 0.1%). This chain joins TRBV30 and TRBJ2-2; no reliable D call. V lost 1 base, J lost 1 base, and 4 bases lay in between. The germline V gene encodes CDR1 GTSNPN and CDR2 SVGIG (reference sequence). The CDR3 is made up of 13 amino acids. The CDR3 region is CAWSGWNTGELFF. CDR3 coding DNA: TGTGCCTGGAGTGGCTGGAACACCGGGGAGCTGTTTTTT.

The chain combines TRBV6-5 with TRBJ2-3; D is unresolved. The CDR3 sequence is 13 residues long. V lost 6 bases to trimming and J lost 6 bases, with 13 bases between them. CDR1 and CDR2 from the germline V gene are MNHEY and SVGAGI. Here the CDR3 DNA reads TGTGCCAGCAGCTCCCCCCTGCTGGATACGCAGTATTTT. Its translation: CASSSPLLDTQYF.

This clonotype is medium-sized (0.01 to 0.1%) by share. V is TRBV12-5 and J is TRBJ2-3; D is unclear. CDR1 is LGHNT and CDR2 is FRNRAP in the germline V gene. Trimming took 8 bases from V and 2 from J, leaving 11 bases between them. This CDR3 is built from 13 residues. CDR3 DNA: TGTGCTAGTACTCCCCCGACCACAGATACGCAGTATTTT. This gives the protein CASTPPTTDTQYF. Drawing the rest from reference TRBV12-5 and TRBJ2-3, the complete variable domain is DARVTQTPRHKVTEMGQEVTMRCQPILGHNTVFWYRQTMMQGLELLAYFRNRAPLDDSGMPKDRFSAEMPDATLATLKIQPSEPRDSAVYFCASTPPTTDTQYFGPGTRLTVL.

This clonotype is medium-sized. DNA for the CDR3: TGTGCCAGCAGCTTCGGACTAGTTGGCAATGAGCAGTTCTTC. This codes for CASSFGLVGNEQFF. The chain uses TRBV6-5 and TRBJ2-1; 7 bases are shared with TRBD2. Trimming cost V 6 bases and J 6 bases; bases outside gene matches: 8. CDR1 is MNHEY, CDR2 SVGAGI, per germline. The CDR3 spans 14 residues.

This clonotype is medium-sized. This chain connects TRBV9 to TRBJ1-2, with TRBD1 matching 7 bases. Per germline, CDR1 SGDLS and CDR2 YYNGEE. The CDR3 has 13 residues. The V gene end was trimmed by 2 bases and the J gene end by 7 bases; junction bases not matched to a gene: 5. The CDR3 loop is CASSVATGVGYTF. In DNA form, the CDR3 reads TGTGCCAGCAGCGTGGCCACAGGGGTTGGCTACACCTTC.

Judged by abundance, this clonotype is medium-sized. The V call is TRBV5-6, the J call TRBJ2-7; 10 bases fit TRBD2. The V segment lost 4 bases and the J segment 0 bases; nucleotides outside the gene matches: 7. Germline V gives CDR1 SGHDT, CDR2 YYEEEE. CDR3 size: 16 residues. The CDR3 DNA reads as TGTGCCAGCAGCCCCGGACTAGCGGAGACCTCCTACGAGCAGTACTTC. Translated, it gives CASSPGLAETSYEQYF.

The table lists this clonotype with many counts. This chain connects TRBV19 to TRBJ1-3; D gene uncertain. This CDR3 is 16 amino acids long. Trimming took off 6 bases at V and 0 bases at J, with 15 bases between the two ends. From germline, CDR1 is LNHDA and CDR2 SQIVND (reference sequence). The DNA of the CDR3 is TGTGCCAGTAGCCGATCCGGACCCACCTCTGGAAACACCATATATTTT. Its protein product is CASSRSGPTSGNTIYF.

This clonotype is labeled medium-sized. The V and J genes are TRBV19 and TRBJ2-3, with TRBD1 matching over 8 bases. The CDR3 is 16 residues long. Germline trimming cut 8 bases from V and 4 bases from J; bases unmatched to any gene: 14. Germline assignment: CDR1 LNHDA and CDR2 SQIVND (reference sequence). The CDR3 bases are TGTGCCAGTGCACAGCCGGGACAGGCCTCGGCAGATACGCAGTATTTT. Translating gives CASAQPGQASADTQYF.

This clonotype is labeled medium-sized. The CDR3 sequence: CASSPALAGKPPGKNIQYF. CDR3 nucleotide sequence: TGTGCCAGCTCACCGGCACTAGCGGGGAAGCCTCCCGGCAAAAACATTCAGTACTTC. This rearrangement joins TRBV18 to TRBJ2-4, with 10 bases matching TRBD2. CDR1 and CDR2 (germline): KGHSH, LQKENI. Trimming at V came to 3 bases and at J to 3 bases, leaving 14 bases not matched to a gene. This CDR3 spans 19 amino acids.